A selection of T cell receptor beta chains follows, all from one sample in a study of identical twins. TCRdb redid the calling of the 5' RACE reads with MiXCR, one entry per CDR3 protein. This table holds 700,000 to 950,000 distinct CDR3 sequences, 9% to 15% found once. These data also formed part of another study, on yellow fever vaccine responses in identical twins.

The sequenced material came from PBMCs. These receptors all stem from a woman aged 18-29 years in good health. CDR3s include the opening cysteine and the closing phenylalanine or tryptophan. The D gene is left open where the match is weak. Expanded clones are given a class, and other clones once, few, many or no size at all.

V	size	D	J	CDR3	DNA
TRBV9	few	-	TRBJ1-6	CASTPGYGNSPLHF	TGTGCCAGCACCCCAGGGTACGGTAATTCACCCCTCCACTTT
TRBV11-1	few	-	TRBJ2-2	CASGGHKGSTTNTGELFF	TGTGCCAGTGGGGGCCATAAGGGCTCGACGACGAACACCGGGGAGCTGTTTTTT
TRBV12-3/TRBV12-4	few	-	TRBJ2-7	CASSSATTGKAYEQYF	TGTGCCAGCAGTTCCGCTACAACCGGGAAGGCCTACGAGCAGTACTTC
TRBV4-1	few	-	TRBJ1-1	CASSQDSRGLVNTEAFF	TGCGCCAGCAGCCAAGATTCGAGGGGGTTAGTGAACACTGAAGCTTTCTTT
TRBV3-1	-	TRBD2	TRBJ2-1	CASSPGTSGGLEQFF	TGTGCCAGCAGCCCCGGGACTAGCGGGGGGCTTGAGCAGTTCTTC
TRBV12-3/TRBV12-4	-	TRBD2	TRBJ2-1	CASRPAGLARNEQFF	TGTGCCAGCAGACCCGCGGGACTAGCGAGGAATGAGCAGTTCTTC
TRBV20-1	-	TRBD2	TRBJ2-1	CSASSAGVGNEQFF	TGCAGTGCTAGCTCCGCGGGAGTCGGGAATGAGCAGTTCTTC
TRBV5-1	-	TRBD1	TRBJ1-1	CASSYTGVDTEAFF	TGCGCCAGCAGTTATACAGGGGTGGACACTGAAGCTTTCTTT
TRBV2	-	-	TRBJ1-5	CASSGQVTVEPQHF	TGTGCCAGCAGTGGACAGGTTACGGTCGAGCCCCAGCATTTT
TRBV25-1	-	-	TRBJ2-7	CASRLCYEQYF	TGTGCCAGCCGGCTTTGCTACGAGCAGTACTTC
TRBV11-1	few	-	TRBJ2-2	CASSLAPKWAGYDGELFF	TGTGCCAGCAGCTTAGCCCCGAAATGGGCGGGATATGACGGGGAGCTGTTTTTT
TRBV7-9	few	-	TRBJ2-7	CASSPRTGGRFEQYF	TGTGCCAGCAGCCCTAGGACTGGGGGACGTTTCGAGCAGTACTTC
TRBV4-1	-	TRBD2	TRBJ2-7	CASSQFREEPYEQYF	TGCGCCAGCAGCCAATTCCGGGAGGAACCCTACGAGCAGTACTTC
TRBV18	-	-	TRBJ1-1	CASSPPSKNTEAFF	TGTGCCAGCTCACCACCTTCCAAGAACACTGAAGCTTTCTTT
TRBV29-1	many	TRBD1	TRBJ1-1	CSGRTGGITEAFF	TGCAGCGGCAGAACAGGGGGGATCACTGAAGCTTTCTTT
TRBV19	-	TRBD2	TRBJ2-1	CASSKGTSGSNEQFF	TGTGCCAGTAGTAAGGGGACTAGCGGGAGCAATGAGCAGTTCTTC
TRBV29-1	few	-	TRBJ2-7	CSVEHRGDSYEQYF	TGCAGCGTTGAACACCGGGGCGACTCCTACGAGCAGTACTTC